This TCR beta chain was sequenced for a study of blood T cells in healthy people across ages. PCR was performed a second time for about 7 to 11 cycles using a sample-barcoded 5' primer and a J-beta primer mix. Sequencing of every sample gave 3 million or more CDR3-containing paired-end reads. TCRdb independently ran MiXCR on the 5' RACE reads; one entry per CDR3 protein. The table shows roughly 1.7 million distinct CDR3 sequences, with approximately 32% occurring only once. Study results and caveats: It was held that the diversity estimates obtained from one million T cells were underestimates.

In this sample, this clonotype turned up once. What it binds is unknown. The length of the CDR3 is 19 residues. V shed 0 bases, J shed 0 bases, and the junction held 10 bases outside the gene matches. Germline lookup yields CDR1 SGHVS and CDR2 FNYEAQ. This chain uses TRBV7-6 with TRBJ2-1, with TRBD2 matching over 8 bases. The sequence was collected from a woman aged 25 to 45 in good health. The sequencing input was blood. CDR3 in DNA: TGTGCCAGCAGCTTAGCTCCAGCGGGGGCTACGAGCTCCTACAATGAGCAGTTCTTC. It yields the protein CASSLAPAGATSSYNEQFF.